A selection of T cell receptor beta chains follows, all from one sample in a study of T cells after yellow fever vaccination. MiXCR was run by TCRdb on the 5' RACE reads, yielding one entry per CDR3 protein. The data hold approximately 510,000 distinct CDR3 sequences, with 20% to 25% observed a single time. This specimen was PBMCs, taken roughly 20 days after the first yellow fever vaccination. The receptors were sampled from a man between 18 and 35 years old who received the YFV17D yellow fever vaccine. Both conserved end residues are part of each CDR3.

j_call	v_call	cdr3_aa
TRBJ2-3	TRBV4-1	CASSQSTLAGDTDTQYF
TRBJ2-1	TRBV7-2	CASSLQPGGYYYNEQFF
TRBJ1-1	TRBV6-2/TRBV6-3	CASSYQDRGPTEAFF
TRBJ2-3	TRBV5-1	CASESGNTDTQYF
TRBJ2-3	TRBV20-1	CSARDSGGGDTQYF
TRBJ2-1	TRBV11-2	CASSTSLALEGPNEQFF
TRBJ2-3	TRBV6-1	CASSPPWRGGVDTQYF
TRBJ2-1	TRBV2	CASSETSGLYNEQFF
TRBJ2-7	TRBV7-9	CASSLVINRLDEQYF
TRBJ2-2	TRBV5-1	CASSQTGTGYAGELFF
TRBJ1-2	TRBV7-9	CASSLQGQYGYTF
TRBJ1-3	TRBV4-2	CASSLDWGPSGNTIYF
TRBJ1-2	TRBV9	CASSVRDSLYGYTF
TRBJ2-1	TRBV6-5	CASSSAVKGNEQFF
TRBJ1-2	TRBV12-3/TRBV12-4	CASSPRSHYGYTF
TRBJ1-1	TRBV6-5	CASSYGRADLGTEAFF